What follows are 7 T cell receptor beta chains derived from one specimen sequenced in a study of control samples from healthy donors and cancer patients. TCRdb's copy holds only in-frame clones and misses some; the assay was immunoSEQ multiplex PCR. The table records about 150,000 clones, 93% of them present only once. Sequenced material: blood. The receptors stem from a young man in good health.

The rearrangement links TRBV7-8 to TRBJ1-1, with D uncertain. Germline V gene lookup returns CDR1 SGHVS and CDR2 FQNEAQ. This CDR3 spans 14 amino acids. Trimming removed 4 bases at V and 1 base at J, with 10 bases between. In DNA, the CDR3 is TGTGCCAGCAGCTCAGCGGAGGGGAACACTGAAGCTTTCTTT. It encodes CASSSAEGNTEAFF.

The J gene is TRBJ1-4, the V gene TRBV7-8; no definite D call. Trimming cost V 0 bases and J 0 bases, with 20 bases left between them. Per the germline V gene, CDR1 is SGHVS and CDR2 is FQNEAQ. This CDR3 is 20 amino acids long. The CDR3 spells CASSLADRLTSPSTNEKLFF. Here the CDR3 DNA reads TGTGCCAGCAGCTTAGCGGACCGACTTACCAGCCCATCAACTAATGAAAAACTGTTTTTT.

The chain employs TRBV3-1 (or the pseudogene TRBV3-2) and TRBJ1-3; D is unclear. The CDR3 spans 18 residues. V was clipped by 0 bases and J by 0 bases, with 15 bases between them. Germline V gives CDR1 LGHDT, CDR2 YNNKEL (reference sequence). The CDR3 DNA follows: TGTGCCAGCAGCCAAGATAGGCAGCCCGGATTCTCTGGAAACACCATATATTTT. Encoded protein: CASSQDRQPGFSGNTIYF.

The chain has TRBV19 and TRBJ2-7; D is ambiguous. V was pared by 5 bases and J by 8 bases, with 13 bases between. CDR1 and CDR2 (germline): LNHDA, SQIVND (reference sequence). The CDR3 length is 12 residues. CDR3 nucleotides: TGTGCCAGTAGTTTCGCCGGACGCCAGCAGTACTTC. This codes for CASSFAGRQQYF.

The chain couples TRBV2 to TRBJ1-5; D possibly corresponds to TRBD1 (6 bases). V lost 8 bases and J 1 base, leaving 12 bases between the germline ends. CDR1 SNHLY and CDR2 FYNNEI come from the germline V gene. The CDR3 contains 14 residues. The CDR3 reads CASLGGGSNQPQHF. The CDR3, as DNA: TGTGCCAGCCTGGGAGGGGGAAGCAATCAGCCCCAGCATTTT. Together with reference TRBV2 and TRBJ1-5, the CDR3 gives the full variable domain: EPEVTQTPSHQVTQMGQEVILRCVPISNHLYFYWYRQILGQKVEFLVSFYNNEISEKSEIFDDQFSVERPDGSNFTLKIRSTKLEDSAMYFCASLGGGSNQPQHFGDGTRLSIL.

This clone was observed once. The genes are TRBV2 and TRBJ1-5; D perhaps matches TRBD1 (5 bases). Germline CDR1 is SNHLY and CDR2 is FYNNEI. The germline V and J ends were trimmed by 4 bases and 14 bases, with 15 bases remaining between them. The length of the CDR3 is 12 residues. The CDR3 reads CASSALGEGKHF. The CDR3 DNA reads TGTGCCAGCAGTGCATTAGGCGAGGGGAAGCATTTT.

The CDR3 DNA sequence: TGTGCCAGCAGCGTAGGTTCAGGGTTTGGTGCTTTCTTT. This translates into CASSVGSGFGAFF. This rearrangement joins TRBV9 to TRBJ1-1; D is perhaps TRBD1 (5 bases). Germline CDR1 and CDR2: SGDLS and YYNGEE. Trimming left V 0 bases short and J 11 bases short, with 14 bases between. The CDR3 runs 13 residues.